This entry lists 30 T cell receptor beta chains sequenced from one sample in a study of cytomegalovirus exposure and HLA in healthy donors. Primers for the PCR totalled 60 Vbeta and 13 Jbeta. Only in-frame clones appear in the TCRdb table, and some are missing; sequencing was by immunoSEQ multiplex PCR. Of around 67,000 clones listed, 55% to 80% were seen once; the top ten hold 3% to 3.5%. The sequencing sample was made of PBMCs. These TCRs come from a woman aged 45 to 65 in good health and CMV-seronegative.

This clone occurred a few times. The rearrangement links TRBV7-6 to TRBJ2-7; no clear D gene. This CDR3 contains 15 residues. Trimming stripped 1 base from V and 6 bases from J, with 16 bases between. CDR1 and CDR2 from the germline V gene are SGHVS and FNYEAQ. The CDR3 nucleotides read TGTGCCAGCAGCTTAGGGTCGGCCTCTCGGGTCGAGCAGTACTTC. Its translation is CASSLGSASRVEQYF.

This chain links TRBV27 with TRBJ1-1; D is perhaps TRBD1 (6 bases). The CDR3 consists of 15 residues. Germline lookup yields CDR1 MNHEY and CDR2 SMNVEV (reference sequence). Trimming took 5 bases from V and 0 from J, leaving 13 bases between them. In DNA form, the CDR3 reads TGTGCCAGCAGTACCCGGACAGAAATGAACACTGAAGCTTTCTTT. Encoded protein: CASSTRTEMNTEAFF.

The sample holds a few counts of this clone. V usage is TRBV18 and J usage is TRBJ1-5; D unresolved. The V end was cut by 6 bases, the J end by 6 bases, with 15 bases between. The CDR3 loop spans 14 amino acids. Germline values: CDR1 KGHSH, CDR2 LQKENI. Here the CDR3 reads CASSPYGEGQPQHF. CDR3 bases: TGTGCCAGCTCGCCCTACGGGGAGGGTCAGCCCCAGCATTTT.

This clone was detected a few times. This chain connects TRBV21-1 to TRBJ1-1; the D segment call TRBD1 is taken from the table without a DNA check. TRBV21-1 is termed a pseudogene. The CDR3 is made up of 11 amino acids. CDR3 DNA: TGTGCCAGAGGGGGGAACACTGAAGCTTTCTTT. Protein product: CARGGNTEAFF.

A few counts support this clone. The chain joins TRBV11-1 to TRBJ1-1; 7 bases match TRBD1. The CDR3 has 12 amino acids. V gave up 4 bases and J gave up 8 bases; unmatched junction bases: 4. Germline V gives CDR1 SGHAT, CDR2 FQDESV (reference sequence). CDR3 protein: CASSSWGQEAFF. Here the CDR3 DNA reads TGTGCCAGCAGCTCGTGGGGACAGGAAGCTTTCTTT.

This rearrangement joins TRBV6-6 to TRBJ2-1; 14 bases are a match to TRBD2. V was pared by 6 bases and J by 8 bases, with 6 bases of the junction left unmatched. This CDR3 is built from 15 residues. Germline V gene lookup returns CDR1 MNHNY and CDR2 SVGAGI (reference sequence). CDR3 loop: CASRQGLAGGDEQFF. CDR3 DNA sequence: TGTGCCAGCAGACAAGGACTAGCGGGAGGTGATGAGCAGTTCTTC.

This rearrangement joins TRBV15 to TRBJ1-5; D unresolved. The V gene lost 5 bases and the J gene lost 3 bases, with 8 bases spanning the gap. The CDR3 consists of 13 residues. Germline CDR1 and CDR2: LNHNV and YYDKDF (reference sequence). CDR3 residues: CATSRRLNQPQHF. CDR3 coding DNA: TGTGCCACCAGCCGGCGGCTCAATCAGCCCCAGCATTTT.

The V and J genes are TRBV9 and TRBJ2-1; 7 bases are a match to TRBD2. Trimming cost V 0 bases and J 3 bases; bases outside gene matches: 3. Germline CDR1 SGDLS, CDR2 YYNGEE. This CDR3 has 15 residues. The CDR3 loop is CASSVESGIYNEQFF. The CDR3 DNA sequence: TGTGCCAGCAGCGTAGAGAGCGGGATCTACAATGAGCAGTTCTTC. Supplemented by reference TRBV9 and TRBJ2-1, the full variable domain reads DSGVTQTPKHLITATGQRVTLRCSPRSGDLSVYWYQQSLDQGLQFLIQYYNGEERAKGNILERFSAQQFPDLHSELNLSSLELGDSALYFCASSVESGIYNEQFFGPGTRLTVL.

The rearrangement uses TRBV6-5 and TRBJ1-2; 8 bases fit TRBD1. The germline V gene encodes CDR1 MNHEY and CDR2 SVGAGI. The CDR3 is 16 residues long. J was trimmed by 8 bases and V by 4 bases; bases with no gene match: 15. CDR3 sequence (DNA): TGTGCCAGCAGTTCCTCGACAGGGGAGTATTTCTGGGGCTACACCTTC. Translation: CASSSSTGEYFWGYTF.

This clone was seen a single time. The chain has TRBV27 and TRBJ2-7, with 7 bases fitting TRBD2. Germline values: CDR1 MNHEY, CDR2 SMNVEV (reference sequence). V dropped 8 bases and J dropped 3; count of bases not matched to a gene: 4. This CDR3 has 12 amino acids. As DNA, the CDR3 is TGTGCCAGCGGCCAGCGGGACTACGAGCAGTACTTC. It translates to CASGQRDYEQYF.

The chain carries TRBV27 and TRBJ1-4; 7 bases are shared with TRBD1. V gave up 2 bases and J gave up 7 bases; unmatched junction bases: 4. From germline, CDR1 is MNHEY and CDR2 SMNVEV (reference sequence). The CDR3 has 14 amino acids. CDR3 sequence: CASSLVGQTEKLFF. The DNA of the CDR3 is TGTGCCAGCAGTTTAGTGGGACAGACTGAAAAACTGTTTTTT.

This chain uses TRBV28 with TRBJ2-5; maybe TRBD2 (6 bases). Germline V gives CDR1 MDHEN, CDR2 SYDVKM. The CDR3 consists of 17 residues. The V and J ends lost 6 bases and 5 bases respectively, with 25 bases between them. The CDR3 DNA is TGTGCCAGCAGCCTTCTTACGGCTAGCGAGTCCGGGGAGACCCAGTACTTC. It encodes CASSLLTASESGETQYF.

Comment on this clone: The same CDR3 is also encoded by other DNA sequences in this sample. The rearrangement joins TRBV29-1 to TRBJ1-1; D is perhaps TRBD1 (5 bases). This CDR3 is 13 amino acids long. Deletions cut 8 bases from V and 1 base from J, with 14 bases between. Germline V lookup: CDR1 SQVTM, CDR2 ANQGSEA. The CDR3 DNA follows: TGCAGCTCCACCGGGGGATCGAACACTGAAGCTTTCTTT. It yields the protein CSSTGGSNTEAFF.

The J gene is TRBJ2-1, the V gene TRBV30, with 10 positions matching TRBD2. The length of the CDR3 is 14 residues. J lost 8 bases, V lost 2 bases, and 6 bases had no gene match. From germline, CDR1 is GTSNPN and CDR2 SVGIG (reference sequence). The CDR3 nucleotides read TGTGCCTGGAGTCCGGGACTAGCGACCGATGAGCAGTTCTTC. As protein: CAWSPGLATDEQFF.

The gene calls are TRBV2 and TRBJ2-2; TRBD2 is a possible D gene (6 bases). CDR1 is SNHLY, CDR2 FYNNEI, per germline. Trimming took off 4 bases at V and 5 bases at J, with 17 bases between the two ends. This CDR3 spans 16 amino acids. Here the CDR3 DNA reads TGTGCCAGCAGTGGATACCGGGACTCCGCTACCGGGGAGCTGTTTTTT. This codes for CASSGYRDSATGELFF.

The chain is built from TRBV6-5 and TRBJ2-5; 8 positions agree with TRBD1. J gave up 5 bases and V 6 bases, and 5 bases lay outside the gene matches. CDR1 and CDR2 (germline): MNHEY, SVGAGI. This CDR3 is 13 amino acids long. CDR3 bases: TGTGCCAGCAGGTTCCCAGGGGGCGAGACCCAGTACTTC. It encodes CASRFPGGETQYF.

The chain combines TRBV23-1 with TRBJ2-7, with D unresolved. TRBV23-1 carries the ORF label, with uncertain function. The CDR3 sequence is 14 residues long. V gave up 4 bases and J gave up 5 bases, with 15 bases separating them. The DNA for the CDR3 is TGCGCCAGCAGTCCCCAACATAAACCCAACGAGCAGTACTTC. It yields the protein CASSPQHKPNEQYF.

This clone appeared a few times. V is TRBV7-2 and J is TRBJ2-7, with 10 positions matching TRBD1. Unmatched junction bases numbered 7, after V lost 5 bases and J lost 9 bases. The CDR3 loop spans 13 amino acids. Germline V gene lookup returns CDR1 SGHTA and CDR2 FQGNSA. CDR3 nucleotide sequence: TGTGCCAGCAGCCCCGGGACAGGGGATGGGCAGTACTTC. It codes for CASSPGTGDGQYF. Full variable domain (rest looked up from reference TRBV7-2 and TRBJ2-7): GAGVSQSPSNKVTEKGKDVELRCDPISGHTALYWYRQSLGQGLEFLIYFQGNSAPDKSGLPSDRFSAERTGGSVSTLTIQRTQQEDSAVYLCASSPGTGDGQYFGPGTRLTVT.

V gene TRBV2 combines with J gene TRBJ1-1, with a possible D match to TRBD1 (5 bases). This CDR3 is built from 14 residues. Germline CDR1 SNHLY, CDR2 FYNNEI. Trimming took 5 bases from V and 1 from J, leaving 11 bases between them. CDR3 amino acids: CASSLQTGNTEAFF. CDR3 DNA: TGTGCCAGCAGTCTTCAAACAGGGAACACTGAAGCTTTCTTT.

The J gene is TRBJ2-1, the V gene TRBV4-3; TRBD2 matches 14 bases. The CDR3 runs to 20 residues. The trim removed 2 bases at V and 3 bases at J, leaving 12 bases unmatched. Germline V CDR1 and CDR2: LGHNA, YSLEER. The CDR3, as DNA: TGCGCCAGCAGCCAACTAGGACTAGCGGGAGGACACCGCCTCTACAATGAGCAGTTCTTC. Translating gives CASSQLGLAGGHRLYNEQFF.

This clone has a single count. This chain uses TRBV5-6 with TRBJ2-7; 7 bases are a match to TRBD1. Germline trimming cut 2 bases from V and 8 bases from J; bases unmatched to any gene: 7. Germline lookup yields CDR1 SGHDT and CDR2 YYEEEE. CDR3 length: 13 amino acids. The CDR3 reads CASSLWDRRQQYF. As DNA, the CDR3 is TGTGCCAGCAGCTTATGGGACAGAAGACAGCAGTACTTC. Variable domain in full (rest from reference TRBV5-6 and TRBJ2-7): DAGVTQSPTHLIKTRGQQVTLRCSPKSGHDTVSWYQQALGQGPQFIFQYYEEEERQRGNFPDRFSGHQFPNYSSELNVNALLLGDSALYLCASSLWDRRQQYFGPGTRLTVT.

The chain has TRBV5-8 and TRBJ2-2; D remains ambiguous. This CDR3 is 18 amino acids long. In germline, CDR1 is SGHTS, CDR2 YDEGEE. V was clipped by 5 bases and J by 1 base, with 21 bases between them. The CDR3 spells CASSSIVFFEVNTGELFF. As DNA, the CDR3 is TGTGCCAGCAGTTCTATCGTTTTTTTCGAGGTGAACACCGGGGAGCTGTTTTTT.

In this sample, this clone turned up a few times. The chain has TRBV2 and TRBJ2-5; D gene ambiguous. From germline, CDR1 is SNHLY and CDR2 FYNNEI. The CDR3 covers 12 residues. The V end was cut by 2 bases, the J end by 7 bases, with 8 bases between. The CDR3, as DNA: TGTGCCAGCAGTGAATCGAGAGGGACCCAGTACTTC. Protein: CASSESRGTQYF.

The V call is TRBV4-3, the J call TRBJ2-3; 13 nucleotides agree with TRBD2. Trimming at V came to 4 bases and at J to 4 bases, leaving 2 bases not matched to a gene. Germline lookup yields CDR1 LGHNA and CDR2 YSLEER. The CDR3 contains 15 residues. CDR3 region: CASSPGLAGPDTQYF. The CDR3 DNA reads as TGCGCCAGCAGCCCGGGACTAGCGGGACCAGATACGCAGTATTTT.

The rearrangement uses TRBV28 and TRBJ1-4, with unresolved D. Germline CDR1 reads MDHEN; CDR2 reads SYDVKM. The CDR3 contains 14 residues. The germline V and J ends were trimmed by 7 bases and 0 bases, with 9 bases remaining between them. The CDR3 protein is CASKIPATNEKLFF. The CDR3 nucleotides are TGTGCCAGCAAAATCCCTGCAACTAATGAAAAACTGTTTTTT.

The chain has TRBV6-5 and TRBJ2-3, with TRBD1 identical over 7 bases. V dropped 1 base and J dropped 4; count of bases not matched to a gene: 8. The CDR3 totals 16 residues. Germline loops: CDR1 MNHEY, CDR2 SVGAGI. CDR3 in amino acids: CASSYLTGRGSDTQYF. The CDR3 DNA reads as TGTGCCAGCAGTTACTTGACAGGGAGAGGCTCAGATACGCAGTATTTT.

V is TRBV5-6 and J is TRBJ2-5; no clear D gene. The ends were cut back, 4 bases at V and 2 bases at J, with 3 bases in the middle. This CDR3 contains 11 residues. The germline V gene has CDR1 SGHDT and CDR2 YYEEEE. The CDR3 DNA follows: TGTGCCAGCAGCCGGCAAGAGACCCAGTACTTC. It is translated as CASSRQETQYF. The variable domain in full, with the rest retrieved from reference TRBV5-6 and TRBJ2-5, is DAGVTQSPTHLIKTRGQQVTLRCSPKSGHDTVSWYQQALGQGPQFIFQYYEEEERQRGNFPDRFSGHQFPNYSSELNVNALLLGDSALYLCASSRQETQYFGPGTRLLVL.

The chain uses TRBV7-9 and TRBJ1-1; no clear D. The CDR3 contains 13 residues. Germline V gives CDR1 SEHNR, CDR2 FQNEAQ (reference sequence). With 5 bases removed from V and 3 bases from J, the gap between germline ends came to 10 bases. The CDR3 sequence is CASSPQEDTEAFF. The CDR3 region has the DNA TGTGCCAGCAGCCCCCAAGAGGACACTGAAGCTTTCTTT.

The V gene is TRBV7-2, the J gene TRBJ2-7; D is perhaps TRBD2 (6 bases). This CDR3 is 14 amino acids long. Trimming shortened V by 1 base and J by 2 bases, and 9 bases separated the two germline ends. CDR1 and CDR2 (germline): SGHTA, FQGNSA. In DNA form, the CDR3 reads TGTGCCAGCAGCTTAGGTCCGGGAGCCTACGAGCAGTACTTC. Protein sequence: CASSLGPGAYEQYF.

The chain combines TRBV28 with TRBJ2-3, with D unclear. The ends were cut back, 7 bases at V and 5 bases at J, with 13 bases in the middle. The CDR3 has 13 residues. CDR1 and CDR2 from the germline V gene are MDHEN and SYDVKM. The CDR3 DNA sequence: TGTGCCAGCACCATAAGGTCGGGAGATACGCAGTATTTT. This encodes CASTIRSGDTQYF.